The rows below give T cell receptor beta chains drawn from one sample of a study of T cells in Graves' hyperthyroidism and ophthalmopathy. TCRdb ran MiXCR on the multiplex PCR reads and lists one entry per CDR3 protein. The repertoire holds approximately 510,000 distinct CDR3 sequences, with roughly 20% as singletons. The sample taken for sequencing was blood. Receptors originate from a man aged 18 to 29 with Graves' hyperthyroidism. Both conserved end residues are part of each CDR3. The D gene is left open where the match is weak. Size is omitted from some rows. Given values are once, few, many or a class for expanded clones.

v_call,clone_size,j_call,d_call,cdr3_aa,cdr3_nt
TRBV28,many,TRBJ2-7,TRBD2,CASTLAGPTVEQYF,TGTGCCAGCACTCTAGCGGGGCCCACCGTCGAGCAGTACTTC
TRBV2,many,TRBJ1-5,.,CASSDQNQPQHF,TGTGCCAGCAGCGATCAAAATCAGCCCCAGCATTTT
TRBV24-1,.,TRBJ1-5,.,CATSDGYSNQPQHF,TGTGCCACCAGTGATGGGTATAGCAATCAGCCCCAGCATTTT
TRBV28,many,TRBJ1-1,.,CASSYGSLNTEAFF,TGTGCCAGCAGCTATGGGAGCCTGAACACTGAAGCTTTCTTT
TRBV24-1,.,TRBJ1-5,.,CATSVSSNQPQHF,TGTGCCACCAGTGTAAGTAGCAATCAGCCCCAGCATTTT
TRBV7-8,many,TRBJ1-1,.,CASSLVEVFRGNTEAFF,TGTGCCAGCAGCTTAGTCGAGGTTTTCCGGGGGAACACTGAAGCTTTCTTT
TRBV4-1,many,TRBJ2-5,TRBD2,CASSQERLAGAGTQETQYF,TGCGCCAGCAGCCAAGAGCGGCTAGCGGGGGCCGGGACGCAAGAGACCCAGTACTTC
TRBV6-1,many,TRBJ2-5,.,CASSLNRAQETQYF,TGTGCCAGCAGTCTTAACAGAGCTCAAGAGACCCAGTACTTC
TRBV2,many,TRBJ2-5,.,CASSVRGETQYF,TGTGCCAGCAGTGTCAGGGGAGAGACCCAGTACTTC
TRBV12-3/TRBV12-4,many,TRBJ1-2,.,CASRRQESYGYTF,TGTGCCAGCAGACGACAGGAGTCCTATGGCTACACCTTC
TRBV6-5,.,TRBJ1-6,.,CASSDSFNSPLHF,TGTGCCAGCAGTGACTCTTTTAACTCACCCCTCCACTTT
TRBV12-3/TRBV12-4,many,TRBJ2-7,.,CASSRTPPYEQYF,TGTGCCAGCAGCCGGACACCCCCCTACGAGCAGTACTTC
TRBV6-4,once,TRBJ2-2,TRBD1,CASSGDRVRLFF,TGTGCCAGCAGTGGGGACAGGGTGCGGCTGTTTTTT
TRBV2,many,TRBJ2-7,.,CASSEEFSYEQYF,TGTGCCAGCAGTGAGGAATTCTCCTACGAGCAGTACTTC
TRBV6-4,many,TRBJ1-1,.,CASIRPVNTEAFF,TGTGCCAGCATCCGGCCAGTGAACACTGAAGCTTTCTTT
TRBV19,many,TRBJ1-2,.,CASRTGVWDYTF,TGTGCCAGTAGGACCGGGGTCTGGGACTACACCTTC
TRBV4-1,many,TRBJ1-1,.,CASSQVMDKAFF,TGCGCCAGCAGCCAAGTTATGGATAAAGCTTTCTTT
TRBV15,many,TRBJ2-5,.,CATSRDQGGQETQYF,TGTGCCACCAGCAGAGATCAGGGAGGTCAAGAGACCCAGTACTTC
TRBV2,.,TRBJ2-3,.,CASSEALHKRNTDTQYF,TGTGCCAGCAGTGAAGCGCTTCATAAACGGAACACAGATACGCAGTATTTT
TRBV29-1,many,TRBJ2-5,TRBD1,CSAYPTGGGETQYF,TGCAGCGCCTACCCGACAGGGGGCGGGGAGACCCAGTACTTC
TRBV12-3/TRBV12-4,many,TRBJ1-1,.,CASSFRSSLSEAFF,TGTGCCAGCAGTTTTAGATCATCGTTATCTGAAGCTTTCTTT
TRBV15,many,TRBJ1-5,.,CATSRDHLDQPQHF,TGTGCCACCAGCAGAGATCACCTGGATCAGCCCCAGCATTTT
TRBV12-3/TRBV12-4,many,TRBJ1-2,.,CASNSRGVYTF,TGTGCCAGCAACTCCCGGGGAGTCTACACCTTC
TRBV6-1,many,TRBJ1-3,.,CASSPGPTKGGNTIYF,TGTGCCAGCAGCCCCGGACCAACCAAGGGTGGAAACACCATATATTTT
TRBV25-1,many,TRBJ2-7,.,CASPGEGYSYEQYF,TGTGCCAGCCCCGGGGAAGGCTACTCCTACGAGCAGTACTTC
TRBV12-3/TRBV12-4,few,TRBJ2-3,TRBD2,CASSFADGGAQYF,TGTGCCAGCAGTTTCGCGGACGGGGGGGCGCAGTATTTT
TRBV30,few,TRBJ1-2,.,CAWSVLGVDGYTF,TGTGCCTGGAGTGTACTAGGGGTAGACGGCTACACCTTC
TRBV4-1,many,TRBJ1-2,TRBD1,CASSHRGANYGYTF,TGCGCCAGCAGCCACAGGGGGGCTAACTATGGCTACACCTTC
TRBV7-4,.,TRBJ1-1,.,CASSLAVWPEAFF,TGTGCCAGCAGCTTAGCGGTTTGGCCTGAAGCTTTCTTT
TRBV14,many,TRBJ1-2,.,CASSQDGHPNYGYTF,TGTGCCAGCAGCCAAGATGGACACCCCAACTATGGCTACACCTTC
TRBV9,.,TRBJ1-2,.,CASSVSSQNYGYTF,TGTGCCAGCAGCGTAAGCTCACAAAACTATGGCTACACCTTC
TRBV6-1,.,TRBJ2-5,.,CASSLSGTRGGETQYF,TGTGCCAGCAGTCTTAGCGGAACACGAGGTGGAGAGACCCAGTACTTC
TRBV4-1,few,TRBJ2-5,.,CASSQERGPETQYF,TGCGCCAGCAGCCAAGAGCGGGGTCCGGAGACCCAGTACTTC
TRBV6-5,many,TRBJ1-2,.,CASSSRIEGYGYTF,TGTGCCAGCAGTTCGAGGATAGAGGGCTATGGCTACACCTTC
TRBV12-3/TRBV12-4,many,TRBJ1-1,.,CASSLGKVPRNAFF,TGTGCCAGCAGTTTAGGAAAGGTCCCCCGAAATGCTTTCTTT
TRBV12-3/TRBV12-4,many,TRBJ2-1,.,CASRLLSWGSYNEQFF,TGTGCCAGTCGCCTCCTTTCTTGGGGCTCCTACAATGAGCAGTTCTTC
TRBV28,.,TRBJ2-5,.,CASSSYIGFTVQETQYF,TGTGCCAGCAGTTCCTATATCGGCTTCACCGTCCAAGAGACCCAGTACTTC
TRBV7-9,many,TRBJ2-7,.,CASSGRTREQYF,TGTGCCAGCAGCGGCCGGACACGGGAGCAGTACTTC
TRBV7-3,many,TRBJ2-5,.,CASSSPEGETQYF,TGTGCCAGCAGCTCCCCTGAGGGGGAGACCCAGTACTTC
TRBV2,.,TRBJ1-2,TRBD1,CASKVTTDRSYGYTF,TGTGCCAGCAAAGTGACGACGGACAGGTCATATGGCTACACCTTC
TRBV4-1,many,TRBJ1-5,TRBD1,CASSQGTGAGQPQHF,TGCGCCAGCAGCCAAGGGACAGGGGCAGGTCAGCCCCAGCATTTT
TRBV28,many,TRBJ2-7,TRBD2,CATTQSGDHEQYF,TGTGCCACGACCCAGAGCGGGGACCACGAGCAGTACTTC
TRBV11-2,.,TRBJ1-5,TRBD1,CASSLDPHRGYSNQPQHF,TGTGCCAGCAGCTTAGATCCCCACAGGGGGTATAGCAATCAGCCCCAGCATTTT
TRBV6-1,many,TRBJ2-5,.,CASSGTSETQYF,TGTGCCAGCAGCGGGACGTCGGAGACCCAGTACTTC
TRBV30,.,TRBJ2-7,TRBD1,CAWSRRATGGLSHEQYF,TGTGCCTGGAGTCGTCGCGCCACAGGGGGCCTATCCCACGAGCAGTACTTC
TRBV11-2,.,TRBJ1-2,.,CASSSPGKADYGYTF,TGTGCCAGCAGCTCCCCTGGTAAAGCGGACTATGGCTACACCTTC
TRBV29-1,many,TRBJ1-1,.,CSVEVGQNTEAFF,TGCAGCGTTGAAGTGGGACAGAACACTGAAGCTTTCTTT
TRBV12-3/TRBV12-4,.,TRBJ2-2,TRBD2,CASSFWSSGGNGELFF,TGTGCCAGCAGTTTTTGGTCTAGCGGGGGAAACGGGGAGCTGTTTTTT
TRBV6-1,few,TRBJ2-5,.,CASRNGPDSRGRETQYF,TGTGCCAGCAGGAACGGGCCGGACTCCCGAGGGCGAGAGACCCAGTACTTC
TRBV15,.,TRBJ1-5,.,CATSSPQPQHF,TGTGCCACCAGCAGTCCTCAGCCCCAGCATTTT
TRBV28,many,TRBJ2-2,TRBD1,CASSLWSGQGYTGELFF,TGTGCCAGCAGTTTATGGTCGGGACAGGGTTATACCGGGGAGCTGTTTTTT
TRBV4-1,many,TRBJ2-2,TRBD1,CASSQEGTVNTGELFF,TGCGCCAGCAGCCAAGAGGGGACAGTGAACACCGGGGAGCTGTTTTTT
TRBV18,few,TRBJ2-5,.,CASSPPVAETQYF,TGTGCCAGCTCACCACCGGTTGCAGAGACCCAGTACTTC
TRBV2,many,TRBJ2-7,TRBD1,CASSEGRRTGGNEQYF,TGTGCCAGCAGTGAGGGACGGAGGACAGGGGGCAACGAGCAGTACTTC
TRBV20-1,many,TRBJ1-5,.,CSASFSGGEPQHF,TGCAGTGCTAGCTTCTCAGGAGGTGAGCCCCAGCATTTT
TRBV12-3/TRBV12-4,.,TRBJ2-5,TRBD1,CASSPGDRDSRETQYF,TGTGCCAGCAGCCCAGGGGACAGGGATTCACGGGAGACCCAGTACTTC